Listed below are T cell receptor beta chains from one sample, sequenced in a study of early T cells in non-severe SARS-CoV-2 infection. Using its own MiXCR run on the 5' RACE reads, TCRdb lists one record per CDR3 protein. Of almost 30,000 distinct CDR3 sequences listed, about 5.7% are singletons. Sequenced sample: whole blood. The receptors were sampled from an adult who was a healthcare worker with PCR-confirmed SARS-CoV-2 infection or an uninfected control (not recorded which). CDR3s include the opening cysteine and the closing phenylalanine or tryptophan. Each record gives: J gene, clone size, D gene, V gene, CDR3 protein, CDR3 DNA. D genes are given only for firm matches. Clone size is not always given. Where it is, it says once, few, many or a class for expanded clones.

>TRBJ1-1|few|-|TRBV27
CASSKFSGTINTEAFF
TGTGCCAGCAGTAAGTTTTCCGGGACCATAAACACTGAAGCTTTCTTT
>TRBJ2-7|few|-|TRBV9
CASSVGGTFYEQYF
TGTGCCAGCAGCGTAGGGGGCACCTTCTACGAGCAGTACTTC
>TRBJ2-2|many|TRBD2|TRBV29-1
CSVGTIREGGELFF
TGCAGCGTCGGAACAATTCGGGAGGGCGGGGAGCTGTTTTTT
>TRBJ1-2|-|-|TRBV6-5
CASSYNPLYNYGYTF
TGTGCCAGCAGTTATAACCCCCTCTATAACTATGGCTACACCTTC
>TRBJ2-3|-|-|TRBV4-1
CASSQDGLTDTQYF
TGCGCCAGCAGCCAAGATGGCCTAACAGATACGCAGTATTTT
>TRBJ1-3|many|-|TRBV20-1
CSARGERTPPGNTIYF
TGCAGTGCTAGAGGTGAACGGACCCCTCCTGGAAACACCATATATTTT
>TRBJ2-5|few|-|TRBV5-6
CASSFFGGGGQETQYF
TGTGCCAGCAGCTTTTTTGGTGGAGGTGGCCAAGAGACCCAGTACTTC
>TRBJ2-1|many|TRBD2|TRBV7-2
CASSRGVSYNEQFF
TGTGCCAGCAGCCGGGGGGTCTCCTACAATGAGCAGTTCTTC
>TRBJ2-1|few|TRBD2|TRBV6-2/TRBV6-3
CASSYTRTSGGYNEQFF
TGTGCCAGCAGTTACACCCGGACTAGCGGGGGATACAATGAGCAGTTCTTC
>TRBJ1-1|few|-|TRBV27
CASSLSGGRITEAFF
TGTGCCAGCAGTTTATCGGGAGGGAGGATAACTGAAGCTTTCTTT
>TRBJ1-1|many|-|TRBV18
CASSPPYRGPNTEAFF
TGTGCCAGCTCACCACCCTACCGGGGCCCTAACACTGAAGCTTTCTTT
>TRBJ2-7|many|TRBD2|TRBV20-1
CSASGLTSGGYYEQYF
TGCAGTGCTAGTGGACTCACTAGCGGGGGATATTACGAGCAGTACTTC
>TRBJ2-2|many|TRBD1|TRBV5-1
CASSSDRDRAGELFF
TGCGCCAGCAGCTCGGACAGGGATAGGGCCGGGGAGCTGTTTTTT
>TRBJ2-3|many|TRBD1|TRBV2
CASAGQGVTDTQYF
TGTGCCAGCGCAGGGCAGGGGGTCACAGATACGCAGTATTTT
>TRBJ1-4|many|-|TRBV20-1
CSASLGAGEKLFF
TGCAGTGCTAGTTTGGGGGCGGGTGAAAAACTGTTTTTT
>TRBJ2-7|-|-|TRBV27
CASSLSGSVSSYEQYF
TGTGCCAGCAGTTTATCCGGCTCCGTGTCCTCCTACGAGCAGTACTTC
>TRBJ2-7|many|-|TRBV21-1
CASSTPRAGFDEQYF
TGTGCCAGCAGCACCCCCAGAGCGGGGTTTGACGAGCAGTACTTC
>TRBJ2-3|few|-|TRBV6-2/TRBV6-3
CASSYMGPRLTDTQYF
TGTGCCAGCAGTTACATGGGACCGCGACTCACAGATACGCAGTATTTT
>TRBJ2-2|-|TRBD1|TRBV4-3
CASSQGGTGMAGELFF
TGCGCCAGCAGCCAAGGGGGGACAGGGATGGCCGGGGAGCTGTTTTTT
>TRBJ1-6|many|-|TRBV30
CAWSAPGGFNSPLHF
TGTGCCTGGAGTGCACCGGGGGGCTTCAACTCACCCCTCCACTTT
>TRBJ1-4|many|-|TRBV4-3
CASSQGPSIATNEKLFF
TGCGCCAGCAGCCAAGGCCCCTCGATAGCAACTAATGAAAAACTGTTTTTT
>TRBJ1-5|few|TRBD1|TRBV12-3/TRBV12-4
CASRDRDGWQPQHF
TGTGCCAGCAGGGACAGGGATGGTTGGCAGCCCCAGCATTTT
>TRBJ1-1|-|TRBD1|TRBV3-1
CASSRGTGGYTEAFF
TGTGCCAGCAGCCGCGGGACAGGGGGCTATACTGAAGCTTTCTTT
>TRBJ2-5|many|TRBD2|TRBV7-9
CASSRNKGGYQETQYF
TGTGCCAGCAGCAGGAACAAGGGAGGGTACCAAGAGACCCAGTACTTC
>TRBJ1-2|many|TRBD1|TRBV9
CASSVTGAPIGYTF
TGTGCCAGCAGCGTGACAGGGGCTCCAATTGGCTACACCTTC
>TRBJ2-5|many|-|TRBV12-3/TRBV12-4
CASSQIGWTQYF
TGTGCCAGCAGCCAAATCGGTTGGACCCAGTACTTC
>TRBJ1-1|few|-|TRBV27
CASSFGGASTEAFF
TGTGCCAGCAGTTTTGGGGGGGCGAGCACTGAAGCTTTCTTT
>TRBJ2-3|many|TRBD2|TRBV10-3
CATTIQTSGGDTQYF
TGTGCCACCACTATCCAGACTAGCGGGGGAGATACGCAGTATTTT
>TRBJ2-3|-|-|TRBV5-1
CASSLGVSTDTQYF
TGCGCCAGCAGCTTGGGAGTGAGCACAGATACGCAGTATTTT
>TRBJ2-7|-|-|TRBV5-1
CASSSEERGEQYF
TGCGCCAGCAGCTCGGAAGAGCGCGGCGAGCAGTACTTC
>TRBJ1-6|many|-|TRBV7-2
CASRQTGNSPLHF
TGTGCCAGCAGGCAAACAGGGAATTCACCCCTCCACTTT
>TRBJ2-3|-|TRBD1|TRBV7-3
CASSRVQGADTQYF
TGTGCCAGCAGCCGAGTCCAGGGGGCCGATACGCAGTATTTT
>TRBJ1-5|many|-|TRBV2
CASKGVGNQPQHF
TGTGCCAGCAAAGGGGTTGGCAATCAGCCCCAGCATTTT
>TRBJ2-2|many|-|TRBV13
CASSLGRTGELFF
TGTGCCAGCAGCTTAGGGAGGACCGGGGAGCTGTTTTTT
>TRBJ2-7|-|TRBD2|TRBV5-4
CASSRGGTSGTYEQYF
TGTGCCAGCAGCCGGGGCGGGACTAGCGGGACCTACGAGCAGTACTTC
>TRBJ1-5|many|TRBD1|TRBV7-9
CASSPQGAYQPQHF
TGTGCCAGCAGCCCTCAGGGGGCATATCAGCCCCAGCATTTT
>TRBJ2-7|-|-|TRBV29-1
CSVEWGSRGSSYEQYF
TGCAGCGTTGAGTGGGGATCCCGGGGTTCTTCCTACGAGCAGTACTTC
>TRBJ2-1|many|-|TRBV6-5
CASSYGIPGLANEQFF
TGTGCCAGCAGTTACGGAATTCCGGGACTTGCCAATGAGCAGTTCTTC
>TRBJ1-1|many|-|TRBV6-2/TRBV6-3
CASRPATSNTEAFF
TGTGCCAGCAGACCGGCGACCTCGAACACTGAAGCTTTCTTT
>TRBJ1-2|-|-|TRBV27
CASSLAAGTMGYTF
TGTGCCAGCAGTTTAGCGGCAGGGACTATGGGCTACACCTTC
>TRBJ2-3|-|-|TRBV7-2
CASSLALTAGPDTQYF
TGTGCCAGCAGCTTAGCTTTAACGGCGGGACCAGATACGCAGTATTTT
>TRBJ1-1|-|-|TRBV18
CASYTQGKTEAFF
TGTGCCAGCTACACTCAGGGGAAAACTGAAGCTTTCTTT
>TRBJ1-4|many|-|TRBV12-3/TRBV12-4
CASSSDVTGREKLFF
TGTGCCAGCAGTTCGGATGTTACGGGCAGGGAAAAACTGTTTTTT